The 11 T cell receptor beta chains reported below all come from one sample, sequenced in a study of response to subunit inactivated influenza vaccine. TCRdb reprocessed the RT-PCR reads via MiXCR and lists one record per CDR3 protein. The sample holds fewer than 700,000 distinct CDR3 sequences, 13% seen once. Source: PBMCs from blood, taken about 6 weeks after vaccination. These receptors all stem from a middle-aged man who received an inactivated influenza vaccine.

This clonotype occurred many times. The J gene is TRBJ1-1, the V gene TRBV12-3 or TRBV12-4; D gene unclear. The CDR3 is 13 residues long. Trimming removed 3 bases at V and 3 bases at J, with 8 bases between. The CDR3 region has the DNA TGTGCCAGCAGTTTTAGGAGGGACACTGAAGCTTTCTTT. It codes for CASSFRRDTEAFF.

V usage is TRBV15 and J usage is TRBJ2-3; D is perhaps TRBD2 (6 bases). Deletions cut 0 bases from V and 5 bases from J, with 12 bases between. Per the germline V gene, CDR1 is LNHNV and CDR2 is YYDKDF (reference sequence). The CDR3 runs 15 residues. The CDR3 region is CATSRDRGAGDTQYF. The CDR3 DNA is TGTGCCACCAGCAGAGATCGCGGGGCGGGAGATACGCAGTATTTT.

This clonotype was seen only a few times. The rearrangement joins TRBV5-6 to TRBJ1-1, with unresolved D. The CDR3 contains 12 residues. CDR1 and CDR2 (germline): SGHDT, YYEEEE. Trimming stripped 3 bases from V and 5 bases from J, with 8 bases between. CDR3 sequence: CASSSRRTEAFF. The CDR3 bases are TGTGCCAGCAGCTCCCGGCGGACTGAAGCTTTCTTT.

This clonotype was seen more than once but under ten times. Mismatch with germline at one junction end may stem from a read error. The chain is built from TRBV7-2 and TRBJ1-6, with D possibly TRBD1 on 5 matching bases. The CDR3 loop spans 14 amino acids. The germline V gene has CDR1 SGHTA and CDR2 FQGNSA. CDR3 amino acids: CASSLEVRGSALHF. CDR3 coding DNA: TGTGCCAGCAGCTTAGAGGTTAGGGGTTCAGCCCTCCACTTT. The full variable domain, rest sourced from reference TRBV7-2 and TRBJ1-6, is GAGVSQSPSNKVTEKGKDVELRCDPISGHTALYWYRQSLGQGLEFLIYFQGNSAPDKSGLPSDRFSAERTGGSVSTLTIQRTQQEDSAVYLCASSLEVRGSALHFGNGTRLTVT.

This clonotype has a count of ten or more. This chain connects TRBV12-3 or TRBV12-4 to TRBJ1-2; D is ambiguous. This CDR3 has 12 residues. V was pared by 5 bases and J by 5 bases, with 9 bases between. CDR3 coding DNA: TGTGCCAGCAGTCTCCTCGAATATGGCTACACCTTC. Its protein product is CASSLLEYGYTF.

In its sample, this clonotype was seen a few times. J is TRBJ2-5 and V is TRBV5-1; 7 bases line up with TRBD2. CDR3 length: 16 amino acids. V shed 4 bases, J shed 0 bases, and the junction held 9 bases outside the gene matches. Germline-derived CDR1 and CDR2 are SGHRS and YFSETQ. For the CDR3, the DNA is TGCGCCAGCAGCCAGCGGGGCCGCCAGTACCAAGAGACCCAGTACTTC. It encodes CASSQRGRQYQETQYF. Together with reference TRBV5-1 and TRBJ2-5, the CDR3 gives the full variable domain: KAGVTQTPRYLIKTRGQQVTLSCSPISGHRSVSWYQQTPGQGLQFLFEYFSETQRNKGNFPGRFSGRQFSNSRSEMNVSTLELGDSALYLCASSQRGRQYQETQYFGPGTRLLVL.

The chain links TRBV6-5 to TRBJ2-5; 9 bases are shared with TRBD1. Trimming removed 4 bases from V and 2 bases from J; junction bases left unmatched: 5. The germline gives CDR1 MNHEY, CDR2 SVGAGI. CDR3 length: 15 residues. The DNA for the CDR3 is TGTGCCAGCAGTTCCAACAGGGGGCGTCAAGAGACCCAGTACTTC. It is translated as CASSSNRGRQETQYF.

In its sample, this clonotype was seen many times. This chain joins TRBV20-1 and TRBJ1-6; D unresolved. The CDR3 extends over 16 amino acids. Germline assignment: CDR1 DFQATT and CDR2 SNEGSKA (reference sequence). The ends were cut back, 1 base at V and 9 bases at J, with 19 bases in the middle. In nucleotides, the CDR3 is TGCAGTGCTAGAGGGTTCCTCGGGCTAACTCTTTCACCCCTCCACTTT. Protein product: CSARGFLGLTLSPLHF.

This clonotype was detected only a few times. This chain connects TRBV9 to TRBJ2-7, with D maybe TRBD1 (6 bases). V was clipped by 0 bases and J by 5 bases, with 15 bases between them. Germline lookup yields CDR1 SGDLS and CDR2 YYNGEE. The CDR3 is 15 amino acids. CDR3 nucleotides: TGTGCCAGCAGCGTAGCTCCGACAGGCAACCACGAGCAGTACTTC. Translating it yields CASSVAPTGNHEQYF.

This clonotype was seen only a few times. The CDR3: CASSPKPGQKQFF. CDR3 nucleotides: TGTGCCAGCAGTCCCAAACCGGGACAGAAGCAGTTCTTC. The chain is built from TRBV12-3 or TRBV12-4 and TRBJ2-1; 7 bases align to TRBD1. The CDR3 runs 13 residues. V dropped 5 bases and J dropped 11; count of bases not matched to a gene: 9.

This clonotype was observed a few times. The rearrangement uses TRBV7-6 and TRBJ2-7; D tentatively reads TRBD1 or TRBD2 (5 bases each). The CDR3 consists of 16 residues. Trimming removed 7 bases from V and 0 bases from J, with 19 bases in between. Germline-derived CDR1 and CDR2 are SGHVS and FNYEAQ. CDR3: CASTRGPGPISYEQYF. CDR3 sequence (DNA): TGTGCCAGCACCCGAGGGCCGGGACCCATCTCCTACGAGCAGTACTTC. Using reference TRBV7-6 and TRBJ2-7 for the parts outside the CDR3, the full variable domain is GAGVSQSPRYKVTKRGQDVALRCDPISGHVSLYWYRQALGQGPEFLTYFNYEAQQDKSGLPNDRFSAERPEGSISTLTIQRTEQRDSAMYRCASTRGPGPISYEQYFGPGTRLTVT.